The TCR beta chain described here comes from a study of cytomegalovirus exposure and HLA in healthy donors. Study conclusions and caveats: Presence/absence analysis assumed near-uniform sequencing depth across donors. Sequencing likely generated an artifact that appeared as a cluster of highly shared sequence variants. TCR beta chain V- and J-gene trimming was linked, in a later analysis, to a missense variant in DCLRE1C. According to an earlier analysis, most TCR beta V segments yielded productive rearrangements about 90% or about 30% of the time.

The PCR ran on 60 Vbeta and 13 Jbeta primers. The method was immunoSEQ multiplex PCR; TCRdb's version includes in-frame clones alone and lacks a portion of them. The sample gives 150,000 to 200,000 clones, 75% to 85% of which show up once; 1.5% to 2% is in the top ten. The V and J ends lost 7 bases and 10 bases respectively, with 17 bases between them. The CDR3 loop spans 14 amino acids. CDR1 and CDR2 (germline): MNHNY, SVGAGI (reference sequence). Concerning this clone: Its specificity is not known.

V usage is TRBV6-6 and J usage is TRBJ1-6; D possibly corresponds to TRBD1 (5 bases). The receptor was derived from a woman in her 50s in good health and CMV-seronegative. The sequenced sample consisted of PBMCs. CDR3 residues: CASTPGTAKSPLHF. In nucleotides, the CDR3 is TGTGCCAGCACCCCCGGGACTGCTAAATCACCCCTCCACTTT.